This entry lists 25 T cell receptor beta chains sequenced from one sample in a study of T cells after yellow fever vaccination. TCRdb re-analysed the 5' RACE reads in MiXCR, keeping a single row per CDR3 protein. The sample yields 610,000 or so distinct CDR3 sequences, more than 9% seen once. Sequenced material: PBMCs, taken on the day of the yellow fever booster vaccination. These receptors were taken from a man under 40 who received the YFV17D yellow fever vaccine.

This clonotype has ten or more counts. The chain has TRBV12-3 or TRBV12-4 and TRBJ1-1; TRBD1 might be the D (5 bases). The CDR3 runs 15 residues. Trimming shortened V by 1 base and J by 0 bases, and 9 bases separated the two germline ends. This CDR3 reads CASSLVGVLNTEAFF. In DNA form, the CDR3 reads TGTGCCAGCAGTTTAGTGGGGGTTCTGAACACTGAAGCTTTCTTT.

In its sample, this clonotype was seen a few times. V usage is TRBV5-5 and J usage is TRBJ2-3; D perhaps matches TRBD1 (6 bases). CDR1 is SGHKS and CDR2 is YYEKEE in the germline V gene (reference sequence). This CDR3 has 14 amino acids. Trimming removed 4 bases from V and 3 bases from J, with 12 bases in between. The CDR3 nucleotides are TGTGCCAGCAGCCTAAGCACAGGGACAGATACGCAGTATTTT. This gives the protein CASSLSTGTDTQYF.

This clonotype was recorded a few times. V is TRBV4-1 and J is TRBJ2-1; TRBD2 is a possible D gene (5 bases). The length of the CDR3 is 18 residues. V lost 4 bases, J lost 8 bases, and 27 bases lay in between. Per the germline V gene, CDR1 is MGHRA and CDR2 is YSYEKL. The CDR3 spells CASSPSGLLTEGIYEQFF. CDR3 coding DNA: TGCGCCAGCAGCCCGTCCGGACTGTTAACCGAGGGCATTTATGAGCAGTTCTTC.

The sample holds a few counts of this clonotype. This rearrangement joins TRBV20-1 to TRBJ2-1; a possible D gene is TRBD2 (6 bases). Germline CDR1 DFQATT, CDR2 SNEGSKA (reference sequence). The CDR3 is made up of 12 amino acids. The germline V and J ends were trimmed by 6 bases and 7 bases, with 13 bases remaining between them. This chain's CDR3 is CSATNGGNEQFF. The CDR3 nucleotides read TGCAGTGCAACCAATGGAGGGAATGAGCAGTTCTTC.

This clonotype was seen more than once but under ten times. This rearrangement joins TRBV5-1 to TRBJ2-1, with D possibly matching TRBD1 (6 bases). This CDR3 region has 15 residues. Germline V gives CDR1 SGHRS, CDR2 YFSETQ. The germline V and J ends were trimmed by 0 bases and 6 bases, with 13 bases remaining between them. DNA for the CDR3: TGCGCCAGCAGCTTGGATGTGGGGGCGGGCAATGAGCAGTTCTTC. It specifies CASSLDVGAGNEQFF.

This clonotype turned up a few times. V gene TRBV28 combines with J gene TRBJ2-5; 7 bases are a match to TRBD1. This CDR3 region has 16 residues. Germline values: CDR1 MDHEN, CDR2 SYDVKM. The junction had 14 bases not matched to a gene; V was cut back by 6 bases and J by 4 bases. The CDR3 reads CASSNPRQGTRETQYF. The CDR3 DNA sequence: TGTGCCAGCAGCAACCCGAGACAGGGTACACGAGAGACCCAGTACTTC.

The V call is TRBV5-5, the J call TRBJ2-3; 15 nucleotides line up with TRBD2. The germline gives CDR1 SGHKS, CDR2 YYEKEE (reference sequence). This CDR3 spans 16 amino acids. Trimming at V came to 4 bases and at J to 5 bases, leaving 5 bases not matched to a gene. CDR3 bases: TGTGCCAGCAGCCAGGGACTAGCGGGAGGTAAAGATACGCAGTATTTT. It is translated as CASSQGLAGGKDTQYF. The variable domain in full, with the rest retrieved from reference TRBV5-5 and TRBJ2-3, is DAGVTQSPTHLIKTRGQQVTLRCSPISGHKSVSWYQQVLGQGPQFIFQYYEKEERGRGNFPDRFSARQFPNYSSELNVNALLLGDSALYLCASSQGLAGGKDTQYFGPGTRLTVL.

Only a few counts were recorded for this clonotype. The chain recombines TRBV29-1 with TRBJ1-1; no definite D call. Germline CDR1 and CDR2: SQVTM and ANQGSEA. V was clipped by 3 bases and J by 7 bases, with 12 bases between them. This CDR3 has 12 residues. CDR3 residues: CSVDEVRGEAFF. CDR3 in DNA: TGCAGCGTTGATGAGGTTCGGGGTGAAGCTTTCTTT.

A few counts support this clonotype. The CDR3 reads CASSYRVYGETQYF. DNA for the CDR3: TGTGCCAGCAGCTACCGGGTATACGGCGAGACCCAGTACTTC. V and J are TRBV12-3 or TRBV12-4 and TRBJ2-5, with unresolved D. Trimming stripped 6 bases from V and 5 bases from J, with 16 bases between. The CDR3 consists of 14 residues.

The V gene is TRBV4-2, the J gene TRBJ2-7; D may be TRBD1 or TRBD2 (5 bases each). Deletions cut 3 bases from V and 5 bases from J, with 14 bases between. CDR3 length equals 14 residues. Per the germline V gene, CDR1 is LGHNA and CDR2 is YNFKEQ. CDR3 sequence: CASSHEGLGDEQYF. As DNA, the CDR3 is TGTGCCAGCAGCCACGAGGGGTTAGGGGACGAGCAGTACTTC.

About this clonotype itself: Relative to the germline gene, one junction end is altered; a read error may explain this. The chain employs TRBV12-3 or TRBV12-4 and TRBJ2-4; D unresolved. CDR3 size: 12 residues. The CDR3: CASSLVLGPPDF. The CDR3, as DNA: TGTGCCAGCAGTTTAGTTTTGGGTCCCCCCGACTTC.

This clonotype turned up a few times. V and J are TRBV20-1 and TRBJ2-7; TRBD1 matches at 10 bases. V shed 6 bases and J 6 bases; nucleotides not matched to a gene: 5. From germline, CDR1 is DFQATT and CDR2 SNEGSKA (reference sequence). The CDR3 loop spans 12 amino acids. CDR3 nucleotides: TGCAGTGCCCGGCGGACAGGGGGCGAGCAGTACTTC. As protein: CSARRTGGEQYF.

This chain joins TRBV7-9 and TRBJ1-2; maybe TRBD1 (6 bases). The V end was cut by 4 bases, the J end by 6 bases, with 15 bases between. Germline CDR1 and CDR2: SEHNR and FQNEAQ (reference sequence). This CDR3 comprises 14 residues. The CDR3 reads CASSSTYRAHGYTF. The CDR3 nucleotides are TGTGCCAGCAGCTCAACTTACAGGGCCCATGGCTACACCTTC.

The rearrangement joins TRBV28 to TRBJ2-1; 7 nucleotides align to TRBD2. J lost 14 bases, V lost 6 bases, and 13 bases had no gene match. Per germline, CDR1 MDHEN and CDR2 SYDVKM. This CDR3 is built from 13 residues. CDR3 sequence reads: CASSYQSGNPEFF. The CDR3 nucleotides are TGTGCCAGCAGCTACCAAAGCGGGAATCCCGAGTTCTTC.

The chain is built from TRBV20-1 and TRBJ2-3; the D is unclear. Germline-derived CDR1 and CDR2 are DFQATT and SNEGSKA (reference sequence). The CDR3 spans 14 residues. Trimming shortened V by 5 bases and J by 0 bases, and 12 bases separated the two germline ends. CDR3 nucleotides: TGCAGTGCTGTACAAAACCCTAGCACAGATACGCAGTATTTT. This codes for CSAVQNPSTDTQYF.

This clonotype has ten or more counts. This CDR3 reads CASSLIAGDFEQYF. The CDR3 bases are TGTGCCAGCAGTTTAATAGCGGGAGATTTCGAGCAGTACTTC. V usage is TRBV12-3 or TRBV12-4 and J usage is TRBJ2-7; the match to TRBD2 covers 9 bases. V was pared by 2 bases and J by 6 bases, with 5 bases of the junction left unmatched. The CDR3 covers 14 residues.

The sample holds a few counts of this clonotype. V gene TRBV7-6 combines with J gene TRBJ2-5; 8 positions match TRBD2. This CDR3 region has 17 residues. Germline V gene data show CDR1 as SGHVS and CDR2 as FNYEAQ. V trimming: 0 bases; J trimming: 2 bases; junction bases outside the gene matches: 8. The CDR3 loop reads CASSLALSGLGQETQYF. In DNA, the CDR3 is TGTGCCAGCAGCTTAGCGTTGTCGGGACTAGGGCAAGAGACCCAGTACTTC.

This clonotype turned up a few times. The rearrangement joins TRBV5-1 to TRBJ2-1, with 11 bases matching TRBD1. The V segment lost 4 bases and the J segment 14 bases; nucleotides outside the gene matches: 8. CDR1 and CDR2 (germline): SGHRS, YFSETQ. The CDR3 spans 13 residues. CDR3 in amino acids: CASSSGQGAQKFF. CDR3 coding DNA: TGCGCCAGCAGCAGTGGACAGGGGGCACAGAAGTTCTTC.

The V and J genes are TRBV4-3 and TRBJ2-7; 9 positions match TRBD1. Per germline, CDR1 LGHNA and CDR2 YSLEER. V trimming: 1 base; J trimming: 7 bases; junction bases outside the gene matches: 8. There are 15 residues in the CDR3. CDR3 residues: CASSQGKGQGWEQYF. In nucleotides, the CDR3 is TGCGCCAGCAGCCAAGGAAAGGGACAGGGTTGGGAGCAGTACTTC.

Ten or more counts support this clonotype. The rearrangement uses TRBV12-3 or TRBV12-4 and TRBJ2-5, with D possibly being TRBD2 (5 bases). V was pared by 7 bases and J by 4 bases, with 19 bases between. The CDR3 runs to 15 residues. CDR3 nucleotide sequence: TGTGCCAGCACTCCCGAGCGGAGGAGTCGAGAGACCCAGTACTTC. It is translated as CASTPERRSRETQYF.

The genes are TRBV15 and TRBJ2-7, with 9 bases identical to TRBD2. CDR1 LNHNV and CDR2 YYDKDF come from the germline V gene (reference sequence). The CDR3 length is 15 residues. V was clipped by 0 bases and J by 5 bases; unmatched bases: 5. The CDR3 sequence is CATSRETSGNHEQYF. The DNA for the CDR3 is TGTGCCACCAGCAGAGAGACTAGCGGAAACCACGAGCAGTACTTC.

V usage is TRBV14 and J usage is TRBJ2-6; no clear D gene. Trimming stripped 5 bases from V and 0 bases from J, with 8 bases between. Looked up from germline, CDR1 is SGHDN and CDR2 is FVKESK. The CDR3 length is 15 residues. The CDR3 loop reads CASSASYSGANVLTF. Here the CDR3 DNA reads TGTGCCAGCAGCGCCTCTTACTCTGGGGCCAACGTCCTGACTTTC. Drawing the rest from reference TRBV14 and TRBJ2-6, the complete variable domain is EAGVTQFPSHSVIEKGQTVTLRCDPISGHDNLYWYRRVMGKEIKFLLHFVKESKQDESGMPNNRFLAERTGGTYSTLKVQPAELEDSGVYFCASSASYSGANVLTFGAGSRLTVL.

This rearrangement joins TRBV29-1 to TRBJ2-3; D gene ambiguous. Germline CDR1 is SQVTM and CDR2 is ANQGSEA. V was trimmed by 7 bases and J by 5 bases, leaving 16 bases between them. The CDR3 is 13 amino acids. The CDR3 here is CSALGTGRDTQYF. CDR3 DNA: TGCAGCGCTCTAGGTACGGGTCGAGATACGCAGTATTTT.

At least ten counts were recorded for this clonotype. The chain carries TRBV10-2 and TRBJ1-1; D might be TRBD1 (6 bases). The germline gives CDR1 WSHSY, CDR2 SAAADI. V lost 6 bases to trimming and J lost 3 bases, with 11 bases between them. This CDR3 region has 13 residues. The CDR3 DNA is TGCGCCAGCAGCCGGGACACCTACACTGAAGCTTTCTTT. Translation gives CASSRDTYTEAFF.

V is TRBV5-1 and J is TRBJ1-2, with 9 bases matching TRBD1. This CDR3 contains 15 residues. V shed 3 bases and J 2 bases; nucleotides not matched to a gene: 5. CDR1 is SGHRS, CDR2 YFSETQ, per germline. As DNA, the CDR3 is TGCGCCAGCAGCTACAGGGACAGGGAGAACTATGGCTACACCTTC. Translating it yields CASSYRDRENYGYTF. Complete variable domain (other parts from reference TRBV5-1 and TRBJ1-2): KAGVTQTPRYLIKTRGQQVTLSCSPISGHRSVSWYQQTPGQGLQFLFEYFSETQRNKGNFPGRFSGRQFSNSRSEMNVSTLELGDSALYLCASSYRDRENYGYTFGSGTRLTVV.